The sample holds a few counts of the clone carrying this T cell receptor beta chain. Its antigen is as yet unknown. There are 15 residues in the CDR3. The germline V and J ends were trimmed by 3 bases and 5 bases, with 17 bases remaining between them. Germline values: CDR1 MNHEY, CDR2 SMNVEV (reference sequence). The data stem from a study of blood T cells in healthy people across ages. Whole-study findings and limits: PBMCs left unsorted prevented a conclusive naive versus antigen-experienced comparison. Roughly linear declines in TCR beta diversity per million T cells occurred with age.

Using a J-beta primer mix together with a sample-barcoded 5' primer, a second PCR was run for roughly 7 to 11 cycles. TCRdb re-called the 5' RACE reads with MiXCR, one entry per CDR3 protein. This sample has 550,000 to 650,000 distinct CDR3 sequences; about 28% occur once, and the top ten carry roughly 3.5%. This sample also belongs to another study, concerning T cells of mothers and their children. That study reports: The authors identified no persistent microchimeric T cell clones.

The chain employs TRBV27 and TRBJ2-7; tentative D call: TRBD2 (7 bases). The sequenced sample consisted of blood. This TCR derives from a boy aged 2 to 10 in good health. The CDR3 reads CASSFLGGGLDEQYF. The CDR3 coding sequence is TGTGCCAGCAGTTTTTTGGGGGGGGGGCTTGACGAGCAGTACTTC.